This TCR beta chain was sequenced for a study of graft-versus-host responses after intestinal transplantation. Study as a whole: Recipients received multivisceral, liver-intestinal, or isolated intestinal transplants. Each patient got anti-thymocyte globulin induction, then tacrolimus and steroids for roughly 3 years.

Whole-study results and caveats: Early post-transplant HvG declines tracked with peak circulating GvH clone levels.

Assay: immunoSEQ multiplex PCR; the TCRdb copy retains only in-frame clones and omits some. The table shows approximately 100,000 clones, with approximately 87% occurring only once. The V segment lost 3 bases and the J segment 5 bases; nucleotides outside the gene matches: 1. The CDR3 is made up of 12 amino acids. CDR1 SGHRS and CDR2 YFSETQ come from the germline V gene. Concerning this clone itself: What it recognizes is unknown.

Sequenced material: unstimulated CD4+ T cells sorted from spleen or lymph node cells, taken before intestinal transplant. The chain employs TRBV5-1 and TRBJ1-2, with TRBD1 matching 7 bases. The sequence was collected from a human donor who received an intestinal transplant. The CDR3 DNA follows: TGCGCCAGCAGCTCACAGGGGTATGGCTACACCTTC. This gives the protein CASSSQGYGYTF.